Presented here are 26 T cell receptor beta chains from one specimen sequenced in a study of regulatory T cells in long-lasting Graves disease. Time point described: newly diagnosed GD, antithyroid drugs for less than 3 months. After RNA was extracted from PBMCs, the TCR library was made from it. Library construction for TCR beta used iRepertoire HTBI primers and Arm-PCR of CDR3 regions. TCRdb ran MiXCR on the multiplex PCR reads and lists one entry per CDR3 protein. Here the sample spans hundreds of thousands of distinct CDR3 sequences, around 12% being singletons. These same records also appear under a second study, on T cells in Graves' hyperthyroidism and ophthalmopathy.

The material was peripheral blood mononuclear cells (PBMCs), obtained at new diagnosis, from a patient treated with antithyroid drugs. The receptors stem from a woman in her 30s with Graves disease.

This clonotype has more than one count but fewer than ten. The rearrangement uses TRBV28 and TRBJ2-1; no definite D call. The CDR3 is 13 amino acids. Germline V CDR1 and CDR2: MDHEN, SYDVKM. V lost 7 bases and J lost 5, with 12 bases in between. CDR3 sequence: CASNLVADNEQFF. The CDR3 region has the DNA TGTGCCAGCAATCTAGTGGCCGACAATGAGCAGTTCTTC.

This clonotype was counted many times. The chain recombines TRBV12-3 or TRBV12-4 with TRBJ2-7; 9 bases match TRBD2. The CDR3 sequence is 17 residues long. V was pared by 5 bases and J by 2 bases, with 13 bases of the junction left unmatched. This CDR3 is CASSPTFLAGRPYEQYF. The DNA for the CDR3 is TGTGCCAGCAGTCCCACCTTTCTAGCGGGAAGACCCTACGAGCAGTACTTC.

V and J are TRBV20-1 and TRBJ2-2; D uncertain. With 6 bases removed from V and 2 bases from J, the gap between germline ends came to 7 bases. This CDR3 region has 12 residues. Germline V gene sequence: CDR1 DFQATT, CDR2 SNEGSKA (reference sequence). The CDR3 here is CSATSNTGELFF. CDR3 nucleotide sequence: TGCAGTGCGACCAGTAACACCGGGGAGCTGTTTTTT.

The sample holds many counts of this clonotype. V and J are TRBV5-6 and TRBJ2-1, with D perhaps matching TRBD2 (5 bases). The germline gives CDR1 SGHDT, CDR2 YYEEEE. V lost 0 bases and J lost 4, with 11 bases in between. This CDR3 contains 15 residues. The CDR3 sequence is CASSLAASRYNEQFF. For the CDR3, the DNA is TGTGCCAGCAGCTTGGCGGCTAGCAGGTACAATGAGCAGTTCTTC.

This clonotype has a count of ten or more. V and J are TRBV7-9 and TRBJ2-2; the D gene is possibly TRBD1 (6 bases). V lost 3 bases, J lost 3 bases, and 11 bases lay in between. The length of the CDR3 is 15 residues. In germline, CDR1 is SEHNR, CDR2 FQNEAQ (reference sequence). For the CDR3, the DNA is TGTGCCAGCAGCTTCCGGGACATTCACACCGGGGAGCTGTTTTTT. Protein: CASSFRDIHTGELFF.

In this sample, this clonotype turned up many times. CDR3 region: CASSLPSEGYTF. In DNA, the CDR3 is TGTGCCAGCAGCTTACCCAGCGAGGGCTACACCTTC. The chain has TRBV7-2 and TRBJ1-2; D is unresolved. This CDR3 contains 12 residues. The germline V and J ends were trimmed by 2 bases and 8 bases, with 9 bases remaining between them. Germline V gives CDR1 SGHTA, CDR2 FQGNSA.

Regarding this clonotype: It may be a read error: a sequence one base away is much more abundant. This chain uses TRBV20-1 with TRBJ2-4; the D gene could be TRBD1 or TRBD2 (7 bases each). CDR3 size: 12 residues. Germline CDR1 is DFQATT and CDR2 is SNEGSKA (reference sequence). The CDR3 DNA sequence: TGCAGTGCTAGACCAGGGGGGGACATTCACTACTTC. It is translated as CSARPGGDIHYF.

Many counts were recorded for this clonotype. The chain has TRBV6-1 and TRBJ2-7, with TRBD1 matching 7 bases. CDR3 size: 15 residues. Unmatched junction bases numbered 12, after V lost 5 bases and J lost 5 bases. Germline V gene data show CDR1 as MNHNS and CDR2 as SASEGT. The DNA of the CDR3 is TGTGCCAGCAGTCCTCCCGGACAGGACCCCCACGAGCAGTACTTC. Translated: CASSPPGQDPHEQYF.

Only a few counts were recorded for this clonotype. A much larger clone lies a single base off, so this may be a read error. The V gene is TRBV28, the J gene TRBJ1-1, with 8 nucleotides matching TRBD1. Trimming took 7 bases from V and 1 from J; bases not matched to a gene: 8. Per germline, CDR1 MDHEN and CDR2 SYDVKM. CDR3 length: 15 residues. CDR3 protein: CASKNTGQENTEAFF. The CDR3 DNA follows: TGTGCCAGCAAGAATACGGGACAGGAGAACACTGAAGCTTTCTTT.

As concerns this clonotype: This sequence may be a read error, since a much larger clone differs from it by one base. V usage is TRBV11-1 and J usage is TRBJ1-1; 8 bases match TRBD1. The germline V gene encodes CDR1 SGHAT and CDR2 FQDESV (reference sequence). This CDR3 is 14 amino acids long. CDR3 residues: CASSDRGTFTEAFF. CDR3 nucleotide sequence: TGCGCCAGCAGCGACAGGGGAACGTTCACTGAAGCTTTCTTT.

This clonotype appeared many times. CDR3: CASSSQPSGTYGYTF. Here the CDR3 DNA reads TGCGCCAGCAGCTCGCAGCCGTCCGGGACATATGGCTACACCTTC. The V call is TRBV5-1, the J call TRBJ1-2; D perhaps matches TRBD1 (6 bases). V was clipped by 3 bases and J by 5 bases, with 17 bases between them. The CDR3 extends over 15 amino acids. CDR1 and CDR2 from the germline V gene are SGHRS and YFSETQ.

The table lists this clonotype with many counts. The chain links TRBV6-1 to TRBJ1-4; 7 bases match TRBD1. The germline V gene encodes CDR1 MNHNS and CDR2 SASEGT. The CDR3 is made up of 15 amino acids. Losses at the gene ends were 8 bases for V and 4 bases for J; bases not matched to a gene: 10. The CDR3 sequence is CASRVGTVDNEKLFF. The CDR3 DNA is TGTGCCAGCCGGGTTGGGACAGTAGATAATGAAAAACTGTTTTTT.

There are many counts of this clonotype. The J gene is TRBJ2-7, the V gene TRBV11-2; D call uncertain. The CDR3 is 14 amino acids. Trimming left V 4 bases short and J 5 bases short, with 15 bases between. Germline V gene data show CDR1 as SGHAT and CDR2 as FQNNGV. The DNA of the CDR3 is TGTGCCAGCAGCTCTATATCAGGACGGGACGAGCAGTACTTC. Translating gives CASSSISGRDEQYF. The full variable domain, with the rest looked up from reference TRBV11-2 and TRBJ2-7, is EAGVAQSPRYKIIEKRQSVAFWCNPISGHATLYWYQQILGQGPKLLIQFQNNGVVDDSQLPKDRFSAERLKGVDSTLKIQPAKLEDSAVYLCASSSISGRDEQYFGPGTRLTVT.

This chain connects TRBV4-2 to TRBJ1-1; maybe TRBD1 (6 bases). V was trimmed by 0 bases and J by 5 bases, leaving 10 bases between them. Looked up from germline, CDR1 is LGHNA and CDR2 is YNFKEQ. The CDR3 covers 14 residues. The CDR3 nucleotides read TGTGCCAGCAGCCAAGAGGGGGGGCGTACTGAAGCTTTCTTT. Translation: CASSQEGGRTEAFF.

Only a few counts were recorded for this clonotype. CDR3 DNA sequence: TGTGCCAGCAGTAAAGAGACAAGCTCCTACAATGAGCAGTTCTTC. Its protein product is CASSKETSSYNEQFF. V usage is TRBV6-1 and J usage is TRBJ2-1; D is unresolved. The V end was cut by 5 bases, the J end by 0 bases, with 11 bases between. There are 15 residues in the CDR3. CDR1 is MNHNS, CDR2 SASEGT, per germline.

The chain is built from TRBV19 and TRBJ1-2; 10 bases match TRBD1. The V segment lost 4 bases and the J segment 5 bases; nucleotides outside the gene matches: 7. From germline, CDR1 is LNHDA and CDR2 SQIVND (reference sequence). The CDR3 is 15 amino acids. CDR3 sequence: CASSTPGQGQYGYTF. DNA of the CDR3: TGTGCCAGTAGTACTCCGGGACAGGGGCAATATGGCTACACCTTC.

This clonotype was seen at least ten times. This rearrangement joins TRBV2 to TRBJ2-7; no clear D gene. The V end lost 3 bases, the J end lost 7 bases, and 13 bases lay between the germline ends. The CDR3 length is 13 residues. Germline CDR1 is SNHLY and CDR2 is FYNNEI. CDR3 in amino acids: CASSEVPTGEQYF. CDR3 sequence (DNA): TGTGCCAGCAGTGAGGTCCCTACTGGAGAGCAGTACTTC.

Note on this clonotype: This may be a read error: a much more frequent sequence differs by one nucleotide. The chain uses TRBV7-2 and TRBJ1-2; D is possibly TRBD1 (6 bases). Germline V gives CDR1 SGHTA, CDR2 FQGNSA. Trimming removed 5 bases from V and 4 bases from J, with 17 bases in between. The CDR3 sequence is 15 residues long. The CDR3 nucleotides are TGTGCCAGCAGCCAACGGACAGAGGGAGCCTATGGCTACACCTTC. It codes for CASSQRTEGAYGYTF.

This clonotype was seen at least ten times. The J gene is TRBJ2-2, the V gene TRBV6-1; 8 nucleotides match TRBD2. V shed 8 bases and J 5 bases; nucleotides not matched to a gene: 16. The CDR3 has 17 amino acids. CDR1 is MNHNS and CDR2 is SASEGT in the germline V gene. Written as DNA, the CDR3 is TGTGCCAGCTACCGGGACTACCTCACGGGAGGGACCGGGGAGCTGTTTTTT. Amino acids: CASYRDYLTGGTGELFF.

There are many counts of this clonotype. The V gene is TRBV11-2, the J gene TRBJ2-1, with 8 bases aligning to TRBD2. The V and J ends lost 0 bases and 6 bases, in that order; junction bases with no gene match: 4. This CDR3 region has 15 residues. CDR1 is SGHAT and CDR2 is FQNNGV in the germline V gene. The CDR3 reads CASSLDGRALNEQFF. CDR3 nucleotide sequence: TGTGCCAGCAGCTTAGACGGGAGGGCGCTCAATGAGCAGTTCTTC.

A few counts support this clonotype. The chain uses TRBV7-9 and TRBJ2-1; TRBD2 aligns across 7 bases. Losses at the gene ends were 4 bases for V and 4 bases for J; bases not matched to a gene: 10. The CDR3 is made up of 16 amino acids. CDR1 and CDR2 from the germline V gene are SEHNR and FQNEAQ (reference sequence). DNA for the CDR3: TGTGCCAGCAGCTCCCGCGGGGGAGCGTCGTACAATGAGCAGTTCTTC. Residues: CASSSRGGASYNEQFF. The complete variable domain, with remaining parts taken from reference TRBV7-9 and TRBJ2-1, reads DTGVSQNPRHKITKRGQNVTFRCDPISEHNRLYWYRQTLGQGPEFLTYFQNEAQLEKSRLLSDRFSAERPKGSFSTLEIQRTEQGDSAMYLCASSSRGGASYNEQFFGPGTRLTVL.

This clonotype was seen repeatedly, ten times or more. This chain's CDR3 is CASTSVTNEKLFF. The DNA for the CDR3 is TGTGCCAGCACCTCGGTAACTAATGAAAAACTGTTTTTT. The chain carries TRBV12-3 or TRBV12-4 and TRBJ1-4; D remains ambiguous. Between the trimmed V and J ends, which lost 7 bases and 1 base, there was a span of 7 bases. This CDR3 has 13 amino acids.

The chain uses TRBV30 and TRBJ2-5, with TRBD2 identical over 11 bases. V trimming: 3 bases; J trimming: 3 bases; junction bases outside the gene matches: 3. CDR1 is GTSNPN, CDR2 SVGIG, per germline (reference sequence). The CDR3 has 14 amino acids. The CDR3 sequence is CAWSELAGEETQYF. DNA for the CDR3: TGTGCCTGGAGCGAACTAGCGGGAGAAGAGACCCAGTACTTC.

In this sample, this clonotype turned up many times. The chain combines TRBV6-2 or TRBV6-3 with TRBJ1-4; 7 bases align to TRBD1. There are 15 residues in the CDR3. Germline CDR1 MNHEY, CDR2 SVGEGT. V lost 7 bases, J lost 0 bases, and 5 bases stayed unmatched. CDR3 region: CASTGTAATNEKLFF. Written as DNA, the CDR3 is TGTGCCAGCACCGGGACAGCTGCAACTAATGAAAAACTGTTTTTT.

This clonotype occurred many times. This chain connects TRBV5-1 to TRBJ1-2; D gene uncertain. The germline V and J ends were trimmed by 0 bases and 2 bases, with 14 bases remaining between them. The CDR3 is 16 residues long. Per germline, CDR1 SGHRS and CDR2 YFSETQ. The CDR3 DNA reads TGCGCCAGCAGCTTGGAAGGCGGAGGACGGAACTATGGCTACACCTTC. Translated, it gives CASSLEGGGRNYGYTF.

V is TRBV6-5 and J is TRBJ2-7; D remains ambiguous. The V gene lost 0 bases and the J gene lost 1 base, with 4 bases spanning the gap. The CDR3 loop spans 13 amino acids. Germline CDR1 is MNHEY and CDR2 is SVGAGI. CDR3 coding DNA: TGTGCCAGCAGTTACTCGAATTCCTACGAGCAGTACTTC. Its translation is CASSYSNSYEQYF.